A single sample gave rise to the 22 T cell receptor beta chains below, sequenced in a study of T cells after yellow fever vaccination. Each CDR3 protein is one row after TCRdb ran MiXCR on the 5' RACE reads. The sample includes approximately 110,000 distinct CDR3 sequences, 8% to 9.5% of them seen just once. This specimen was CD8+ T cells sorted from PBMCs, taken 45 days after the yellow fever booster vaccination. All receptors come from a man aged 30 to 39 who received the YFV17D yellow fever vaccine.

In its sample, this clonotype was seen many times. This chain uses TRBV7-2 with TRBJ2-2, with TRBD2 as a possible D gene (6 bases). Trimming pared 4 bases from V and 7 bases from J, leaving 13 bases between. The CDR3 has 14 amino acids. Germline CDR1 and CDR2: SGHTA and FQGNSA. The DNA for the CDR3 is TGTGCCAGCAGCTCCACTAGCCTCGGCGGGGAGCTGTTTTTT. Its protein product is CASSSTSLGGELFF.

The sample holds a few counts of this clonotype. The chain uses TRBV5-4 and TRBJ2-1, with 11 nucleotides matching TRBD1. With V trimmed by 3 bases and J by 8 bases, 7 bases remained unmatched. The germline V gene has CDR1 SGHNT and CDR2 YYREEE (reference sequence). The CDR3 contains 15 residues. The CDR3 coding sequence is TGTGCCAGCAGCTCCCGGGACAGGGGGTTAGATGAGCAGTTCTTC. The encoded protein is CASSSRDRGLDEQFF. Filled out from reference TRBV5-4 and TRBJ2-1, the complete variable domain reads ETGVTQSPTHLIKTRGQQVTLRCSSQSGHNTVSWYQQALGQGPQFIFQYYREEENGRGNFPPRFSGLQFPNYSSELNVNALELDDSALYLCASSSRDRGLDEQFFGPGTRLTVL.

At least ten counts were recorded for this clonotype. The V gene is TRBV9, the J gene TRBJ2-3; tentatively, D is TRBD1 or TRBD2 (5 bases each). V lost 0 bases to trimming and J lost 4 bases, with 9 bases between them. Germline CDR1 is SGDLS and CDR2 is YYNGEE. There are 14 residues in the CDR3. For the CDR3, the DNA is TGTGCCAGCAGCGTAGGTGGGGGAGCAGATACGCAGTATTTT. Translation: CASSVGGGADTQYF.

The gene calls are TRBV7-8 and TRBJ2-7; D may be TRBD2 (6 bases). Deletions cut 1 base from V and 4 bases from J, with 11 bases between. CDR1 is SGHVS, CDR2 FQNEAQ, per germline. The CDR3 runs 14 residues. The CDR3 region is CASSLGSGRYEQYF. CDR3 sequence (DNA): TGTGCCAGCAGCTTAGGGTCAGGGAGGTACGAGCAGTACTTC.

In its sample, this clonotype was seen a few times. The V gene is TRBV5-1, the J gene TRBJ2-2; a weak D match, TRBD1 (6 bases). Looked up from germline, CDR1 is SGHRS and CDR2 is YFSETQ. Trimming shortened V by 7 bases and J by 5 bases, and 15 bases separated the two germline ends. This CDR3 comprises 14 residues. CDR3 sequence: CASCAGERTGELFF. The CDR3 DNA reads TGCGCCAGCTGTGCAGGGGAGAGGACCGGGGAGCTGTTTTTT.

CDR3 DNA: TGTGCCAGCAGTACAGGGCCCCTCGATCAGCCCCAGCATTTT. Its protein product is CASSTGPLDQPQHF. The gene calls are TRBV28 and TRBJ1-5, with D perhaps matching TRBD1 (6 bases). Between the trimmed V and J ends, which lost 5 bases and 5 bases, there was a span of 13 bases. The CDR3 covers 14 residues. Germline lookup yields CDR1 MDHEN and CDR2 SYDVKM.

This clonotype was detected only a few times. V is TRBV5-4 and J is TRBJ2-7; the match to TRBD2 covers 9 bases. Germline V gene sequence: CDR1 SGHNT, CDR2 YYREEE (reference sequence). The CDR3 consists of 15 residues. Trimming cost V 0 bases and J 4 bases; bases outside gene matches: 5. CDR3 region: CASSLGGRALYEQYF. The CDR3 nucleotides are TGTGCCAGCAGCTTGGGCGGGAGGGCCTTGTACGAGCAGTACTTC.

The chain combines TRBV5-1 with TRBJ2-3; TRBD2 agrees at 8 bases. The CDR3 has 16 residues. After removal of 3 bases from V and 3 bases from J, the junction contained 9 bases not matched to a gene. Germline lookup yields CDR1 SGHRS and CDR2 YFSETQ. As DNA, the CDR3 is TGCGCCAGCAGCTCCCCAGCGGGAGCGGGGACAGATACGCAGTATTTT. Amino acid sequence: CASSSPAGAGTDTQYF.

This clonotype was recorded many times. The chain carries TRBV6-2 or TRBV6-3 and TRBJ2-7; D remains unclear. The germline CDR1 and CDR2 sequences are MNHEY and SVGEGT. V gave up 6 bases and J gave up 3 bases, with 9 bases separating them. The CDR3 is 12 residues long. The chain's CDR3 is CASSASDYEQYF. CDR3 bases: TGTGCCAGCAGCGCCTCAGACTACGAGCAGTACTTC.

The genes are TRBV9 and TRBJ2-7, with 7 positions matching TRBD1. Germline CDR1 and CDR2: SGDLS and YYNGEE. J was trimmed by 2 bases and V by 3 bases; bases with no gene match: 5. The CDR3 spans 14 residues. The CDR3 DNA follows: TGTGCCAGCAGCGGGAGACAGGGCCCCTACGAGCAGTACTTC. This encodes CASSGRQGPYEQYF.

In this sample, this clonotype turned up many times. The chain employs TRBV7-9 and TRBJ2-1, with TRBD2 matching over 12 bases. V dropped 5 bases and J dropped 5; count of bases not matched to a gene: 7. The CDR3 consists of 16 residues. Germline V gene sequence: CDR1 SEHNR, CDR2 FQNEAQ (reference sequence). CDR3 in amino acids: CASSPRLAGEDNEQFF. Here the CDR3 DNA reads TGTGCCAGCAGCCCTCGACTAGCGGGAGAAGACAATGAGCAGTTCTTC.

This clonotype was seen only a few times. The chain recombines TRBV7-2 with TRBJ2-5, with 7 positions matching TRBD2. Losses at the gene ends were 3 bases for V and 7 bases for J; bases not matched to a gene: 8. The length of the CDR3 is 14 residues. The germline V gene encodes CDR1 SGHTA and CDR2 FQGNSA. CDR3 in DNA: TGTGCCAGCAGCTTGCTAGCGGCGGAGCGGACCCAGTACTTC. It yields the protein CASSLLAAERTQYF.

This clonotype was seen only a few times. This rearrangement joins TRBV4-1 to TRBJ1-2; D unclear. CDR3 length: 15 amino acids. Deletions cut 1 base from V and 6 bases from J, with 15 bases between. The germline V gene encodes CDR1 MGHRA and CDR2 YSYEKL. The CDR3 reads CASSQVSTSGNGYTF. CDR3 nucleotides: TGCGCCAGCAGCCAAGTTTCCACGTCGGGGAATGGCTACACCTTC.

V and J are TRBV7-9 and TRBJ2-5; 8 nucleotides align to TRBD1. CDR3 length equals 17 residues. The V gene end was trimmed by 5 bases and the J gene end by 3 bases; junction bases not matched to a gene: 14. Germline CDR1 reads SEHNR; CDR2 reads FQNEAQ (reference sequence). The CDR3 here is CASSPGWQGALEETQYF. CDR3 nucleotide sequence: TGTGCCAGCAGCCCGGGTTGGCAGGGGGCGCTCGAAGAGACCCAGTACTTC. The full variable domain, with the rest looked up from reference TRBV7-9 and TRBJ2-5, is DTGVSQNPRHKITKRGQNVTFRCDPISEHNRLYWYRQTLGQGPEFLTYFQNEAQLEKSRLLSDRFSAERPKGSFSTLEIQRTEQGDSAMYLCASSPGWQGALEETQYFGPGTRLLVL.

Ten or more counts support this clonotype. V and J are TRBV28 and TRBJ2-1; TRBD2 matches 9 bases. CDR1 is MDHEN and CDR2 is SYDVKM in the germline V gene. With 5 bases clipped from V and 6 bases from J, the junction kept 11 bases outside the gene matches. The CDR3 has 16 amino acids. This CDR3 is CASSPGTSTRRNEQFF. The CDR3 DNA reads TGTGCCAGCAGTCCCGGGACTAGCACTAGGCGCAATGAGCAGTTCTTC.

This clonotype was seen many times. The CDR3 DNA follows: TGTGCCAGCAGTTTAGCGGGGGGCTCCTACAATGAGCAGTTCTTC. It encodes CASSLAGGSYNEQFF. The chain joins TRBV2 to TRBJ2-1; 10 bases are shared with TRBD2. The V and J ends lost 5 bases and 0 bases, in that order; junction bases with no gene match: 1. The CDR3 covers 15 residues. In germline, CDR1 is SNHLY, CDR2 FYNNEI.

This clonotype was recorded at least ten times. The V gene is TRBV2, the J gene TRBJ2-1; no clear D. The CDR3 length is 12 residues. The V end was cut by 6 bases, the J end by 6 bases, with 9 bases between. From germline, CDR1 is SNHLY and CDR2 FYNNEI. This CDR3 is CASRWYVNEQFF. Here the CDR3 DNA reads TGTGCCAGCAGATGGTACGTCAATGAGCAGTTCTTC.

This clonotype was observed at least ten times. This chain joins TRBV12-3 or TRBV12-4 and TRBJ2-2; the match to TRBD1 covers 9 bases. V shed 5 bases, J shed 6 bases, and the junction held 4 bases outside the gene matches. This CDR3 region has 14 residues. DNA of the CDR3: TGTGCCAGCAGTCACAGGGGGCATCCCGGGGAGCTGTTTTTT. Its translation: CASSHRGHPGELFF.

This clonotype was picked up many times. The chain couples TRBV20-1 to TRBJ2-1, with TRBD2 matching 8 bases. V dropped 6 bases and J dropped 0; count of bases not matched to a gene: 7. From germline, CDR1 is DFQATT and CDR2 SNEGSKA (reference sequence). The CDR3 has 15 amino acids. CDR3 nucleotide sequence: TGCAGTGCCCAGGGACTAGATAGCTCCTACAATGAGCAGTTCTTC. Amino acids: CSAQGLDSSYNEQFF.

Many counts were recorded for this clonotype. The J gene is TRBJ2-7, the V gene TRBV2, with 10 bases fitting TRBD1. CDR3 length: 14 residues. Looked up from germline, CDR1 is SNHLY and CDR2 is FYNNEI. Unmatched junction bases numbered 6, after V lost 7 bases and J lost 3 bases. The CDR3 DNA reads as TGTGCCAGCATAAACCGGGACAGGGGCTACGAGCAGTACTTC. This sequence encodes CASINRDRGYEQYF.

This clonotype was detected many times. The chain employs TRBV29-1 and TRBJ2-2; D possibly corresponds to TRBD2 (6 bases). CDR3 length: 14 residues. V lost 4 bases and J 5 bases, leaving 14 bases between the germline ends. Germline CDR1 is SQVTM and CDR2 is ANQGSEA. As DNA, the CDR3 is TGCAGCGTTGGGGTCGGGAGAGGAACCGGGGAGCTGTTTTTT. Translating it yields CSVGVGRGTGELFF.

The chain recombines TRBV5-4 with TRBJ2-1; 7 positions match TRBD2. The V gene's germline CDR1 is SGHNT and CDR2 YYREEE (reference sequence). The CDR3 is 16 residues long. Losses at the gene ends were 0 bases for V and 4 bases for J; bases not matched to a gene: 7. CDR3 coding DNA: TGTGCCAGCAGCTTGGAAGCGGGGTCTGAATACAATGAGCAGTTCTTC. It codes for CASSLEAGSEYNEQFF.